Below, 32 T cell receptor beta chains from the same sample are listed, as sequenced in a study of human T cells and chemical hapten exposure. The total RNA was obtained from whole blood that was not fractionated. The library tagged individual cDNA molecules with unique molecular identifiers. Using its own MiXCR run on the reads, TCRdb lists one record per CDR3 protein. The table has roughly 120,000 distinct CDR3 sequences, about 8.9% seen once. Material: whole blood. These receptors were collected from a human donor in good health. Some clones in this sample may be carry-over from other donors' samples.

Only a few counts were recorded for this clonotype. The gene calls are TRBV5-4 and TRBJ2-1, with 7 bases identical to TRBD2. The germline V gene has CDR1 SGHNT and CDR2 YYREEE (reference sequence). The length of the CDR3 is 17 residues. V gave up 4 bases and J gave up 1 base; unmatched junction bases: 11. The chain's CDR3 is CASSVGLAASSYNEQFF. The DNA for the CDR3 is TGTGCCAGCAGCGTGGGGCTAGCGGCATCATCCTACAATGAGCAGTTCTTC.

This clonotype was detected only a few times. This chain connects TRBV12-3 or TRBV12-4 to TRBJ2-1, with D maybe TRBD2 (7 bases). V lost 8 bases and J lost 7, with 15 bases in between. CDR3 size: 13 residues. The CDR3 DNA follows: TGTGCCAGCGGAGGGGGGCGGGGGAATGAGCAGTTCTTC. This translates into CASGGGRGNEQFF.

This clonotype was observed a handful of times. The V and J genes are TRBV4-3 and TRBJ2-7, with 10 bases that match TRBD2. CDR1 LGHNA and CDR2 YSLEER come from the germline V gene. The CDR3 loop spans 15 amino acids. V shed 1 base and J 4 bases; nucleotides not matched to a gene: 4. CDR3 protein: CASSQGTSGGYEQYF. CDR3 in DNA: TGCGCCAGCAGCCAAGGGACTAGCGGTGGTTACGAGCAGTACTTC.

At least ten counts were recorded for this clonotype. The chain combines TRBV29-1 with TRBJ1-2, with TRBD1 matching over 8 bases. V lost 0 bases to trimming and J lost 5 bases; unmatched junction nucleotides: 5. CDR1 SQVTM and CDR2 ANQGSEA come from the germline V gene. The CDR3 loop spans 14 amino acids. The CDR3 sequence: CSVEDGQGGYGYTF. CDR3 sequence (DNA): TGCAGCGTTGAAGACGGACAGGGTGGGTATGGCTACACCTTC.

This clonotype was counted a few times. V usage is TRBV2 and J usage is TRBJ2-3; D possibly corresponds to TRBD1 (6 bases). The V gene's germline CDR1 is SNHLY and CDR2 FYNNEI. Trimming left V 10 bases short and J 0 bases short, with 17 bases between. This CDR3 is built from 15 residues. CDR3 DNA: TGTGCCACCGCGGAGGACAGCATTAGCACAGATACGCAGTATTTT. Translated: CATAEDSISTDTQYF.

The chain has TRBV29-1 and TRBJ2-6; no definite D call. The CDR3 consists of 13 residues. The germline V and J ends were trimmed by 3 bases and 2 bases, with 5 bases remaining between them. Germline V gene data show CDR1 as SQVTM and CDR2 as ANQGSEA. The chain's CDR3 is CSVEVTGANVLTF. CDR3 sequence (DNA): TGCAGCGTTGAGGTCACTGGGGCCAACGTCCTGACTTTC.

The genes are TRBV12-3 or TRBV12-4 and TRBJ1-5, with 7 bases identical to TRBD1. This CDR3 spans 15 amino acids. V was clipped by 4 bases and J by 5 bases; unmatched bases: 8. The CDR3 bases are TGTGCCAGCAGTTCCCTTAAGGGGGCGCATCAGCCCCAGCATTTT. Its translation is CASSSLKGAHQPQHF.

This clonotype appeared many times. The chain joins TRBV7-9 to TRBJ1-1; D is ambiguous. This CDR3 has 13 amino acids. V gave up 5 bases and J gave up 3 bases, with 10 bases separating them. CDR1 and CDR2 (germline): SEHNR, FQNEAQ (reference sequence). As DNA, the CDR3 is TGTGCCAGCAGCATTGACACGGACACTGAAGCTTTCTTT. It is translated as CASSIDTDTEAFF.

Only a few counts were recorded for this clonotype. The rearrangement joins TRBV7-9 to TRBJ2-2; TRBD2 might be the D (6 bases). The germline V and J ends were trimmed by 4 bases and 0 bases, with 12 bases remaining between them. Germline V CDR1 and CDR2: SEHNR, FQNEAQ (reference sequence). This CDR3 has 16 residues. For the CDR3, the DNA is TGTGCCAGCAGCTCGCGGGAACAGCCGAACACCGGGGAGCTGTTTTTT. Residues: CASSSREQPNTGELFF.

The chain uses TRBV29-1 and TRBJ2-3; 9 bases fit TRBD1. CDR1 SQVTM and CDR2 ANQGSEA come from the germline V gene. This CDR3 is built from 13 residues. Unmatched junction bases numbered 5, after V lost 3 bases and J lost 7 bases. This CDR3 is CSVDPDRGNTQYF. The CDR3 nucleotides read TGCAGCGTTGATCCGGACAGGGGAAATACGCAGTATTTT.

This clonotype showed up many times. The chain joins TRBV12-3 or TRBV12-4 to TRBJ1-6; 11 positions match TRBD1. Trimming at V came to 5 bases and at J to 0 bases, leaving 3 bases not matched to a gene. The CDR3 sequence is 17 residues long. CDR3 residues: CASSGQGASSYNSPLHF. CDR3 nucleotide sequence: TGTGCCAGCAGTGGACAGGGGGCCAGCTCCTATAATTCACCCCTCCACTTT.

This clonotype has more than one count but fewer than ten. The V and J genes are TRBV20-1 and TRBJ1-3; D remains ambiguous. Germline CDR1 is DFQATT and CDR2 is SNEGSKA (reference sequence). V was shortened by 5 bases and J by 0 bases, with 11 bases between the two germline ends. The CDR3 contains 14 residues. CDR3 amino acids: CSALTQSSGNTIYF. DNA for the CDR3: TGCAGTGCTTTGACACAAAGCTCTGGAAACACCATATATTTT.

The V and J genes are TRBV20-1 and TRBJ2-7, with D perhaps matching TRBD2 (7 bases). V was pared by 6 bases and J by 1 base, with 16 bases between. This CDR3 spans 14 amino acids. Germline CDR1 DFQATT, CDR2 SNEGSKA (reference sequence). The CDR3 here is CSALGALASYEQYF. Written as DNA, the CDR3 is TGCAGTGCCCTGGGGGCACTAGCGTCCTACGAGCAGTACTTC.

This clonotype was observed many times. This chain uses TRBV6-6 with TRBJ1-1; D ambiguous. The V gene lost 6 bases and the J gene lost 7 bases, with 12 bases spanning the gap. Germline V gives CDR1 MNHNY, CDR2 SVGAGI (reference sequence). The CDR3 is 12 residues long. Here the CDR3 DNA reads TGTGCCAGCAGCAGTGAAGGGCGTGAAGCTTTCTTT. It translates to CASSSEGREAFF.

The chain combines TRBV4-2 with TRBJ2-1; D is possibly TRBD2 (5 bases). This CDR3 comprises 12 residues. V shed 1 base and J shed 10 bases, with 8 bases lying between them. Germline V gene sequence: CDR1 LGHNA, CDR2 YNFKEQ. Here the CDR3 DNA reads TGTGCCAGCAGCCAAGGGCCGGGGGAGCAGTTCTTC. Amino acid sequence: CASSQGPGEQFF.

This clonotype showed up just a few times. CDR3 sequence reads: CSAWTRRNEQYF. DNA for the CDR3: TGCAGTGCTTGGACTAGGAGGAACGAGCAGTACTTC. The chain combines TRBV20-1 with TRBJ2-7, with 7 bases that match TRBD2. There are 12 residues in the CDR3. V was clipped by 5 bases and J by 5 bases; unmatched bases: 6. Germline values: CDR1 DFQATT, CDR2 SNEGSKA (reference sequence).

This clonotype has only a few counts. V is TRBV27 and J is TRBJ1-1; D is undetermined. Trimming took off 2 bases at V and 0 bases at J, with 10 bases between the two ends. Germline V lookup: CDR1 MNHEY, CDR2 SMNVEV (reference sequence). There are 15 residues in the CDR3. The CDR3 coding sequence is TGTGCCAGCAGTTTAAGGATAGACCTGAACACTGAAGCTTTCTTT. Translated: CASSLRIDLNTEAFF.

The chain recombines TRBV25-1 with TRBJ2-7; D may be TRBD1 (6 bases). The CDR3 sequence is 14 residues long. Trimming left V 3 bases short and J 0 bases short, with 9 bases between. CDR1 MGHDK and CDR2 SYGVNS come from the germline V gene. The CDR3 loop reads CASSDRGDSYEQYF. The CDR3 DNA sequence: TGTGCCAGCAGTGACAGGGGTGACTCCTACGAGCAGTACTTC.

The chain links TRBV5-1 to TRBJ2-1; 10 bases match TRBD2. This CDR3 spans 17 amino acids. J lost 7 bases, V lost 3 bases, and 13 bases had no gene match. The V gene's germline CDR1 is SGHRS and CDR2 YFSETQ. The CDR3: CASSSPIGLAGANEQFF. The CDR3 DNA reads TGCGCCAGCAGCTCCCCAATCGGGCTAGCGGGAGCTAATGAGCAGTTCTTC.

This clonotype was seen repeatedly, ten times or more. The chain couples TRBV11-2 to TRBJ2-7, with TRBD1 as a possible D gene (6 bases). The CDR3 runs to 13 residues. Trimming removed 5 bases at V and 1 base at J, with 9 bases between. Germline V CDR1 and CDR2: SGHAT, FQNNGV. In nucleotides, the CDR3 is TGTGCCAGCAGCCCCGGACAGTCCTACGAGCAGTACTTC. It is translated as CASSPGQSYEQYF.

The chain couples TRBV12-3 or TRBV12-4 to TRBJ2-1; the match to TRBD2 covers 7 bases. Trimming took 2 bases from V and 5 from J; bases not matched to a gene: 6. The CDR3 loop spans 15 amino acids. CDR3 DNA sequence: TGTGCCAGCAGTTTACCGGGAGGCCGGGACAATGAGCAGTTCTTC. Translating it yields CASSLPGGRDNEQFF.

This sequence joins TRBV7-9 and TRBJ2-3; 8 bases align to TRBD2. The V gene's germline CDR1 is SEHNR and CDR2 FQNEAQ (reference sequence). Unmatched junction bases numbered 16, after V lost 6 bases and J lost 5 bases. The CDR3 sequence is 17 residues long. CDR3 in DNA: TGTGCCAGCAGTCCATCGGCGAGCGGGAGTCTGGGAGATACGCAGTATTTT. Translation: CASSPSASGSLGDTQYF.

This chain joins TRBV29-1 and TRBJ2-5, with TRBD2 identical over 11 bases. The CDR3 length is 15 residues. Germline lookup yields CDR1 SQVTM and CDR2 ANQGSEA. The J segment lost 4 bases and the V segment lost 2 bases, leaving 6 bases of the junction unmatched. The CDR3 loop reads CSVETTSGIRETQYF. CDR3 DNA: TGCAGCGTTGAAACGACTAGCGGGATTCGAGAGACCCAGTACTTC.

This clonotype has more than one count but fewer than ten. J is TRBJ1-1 and V is TRBV7-2; D remains unclear. Germline lookup yields CDR1 SGHTA and CDR2 FQGNSA. Trimming stripped 0 bases from V and 3 bases from J, with 17 bases between. The CDR3 loop spans 17 amino acids. CDR3 coding DNA: TGTGCCAGCAGCTTAGCAGGGCGGGTAACAGTGGACACTGAAGCTTTCTTT. Translated, it gives CASSLAGRVTVDTEAFF.

The gene calls are TRBV27 and TRBJ2-7; 8 bases align to TRBD2. V lost 0 bases and J lost 0; bases outside the gene matches: 4. The CDR3 has 16 amino acids. Per the germline V gene, CDR1 is MNHEY and CDR2 is SMNVEV (reference sequence). CDR3 DNA: TGTGCCAGCAGTTTATCAACAGGGACTAGCTCCTACGAGCAGTACTTC. It specifies CASSLSTGTSSYEQYF.

The J gene is TRBJ2-3, the V gene TRBV6-5; 7 positions match TRBD2. The CDR3 runs 17 residues. CDR1 MNHEY and CDR2 SVGAGI come from the germline V gene. Trimming at V came to 8 bases and at J to 0 bases, leaving 14 bases not matched to a gene. CDR3 loop: CASRSGEILTSTDTQYF. CDR3 DNA: TGTGCCAGCCGCAGCGGGGAAATATTAACTAGCACAGATACGCAGTATTTT.

The V and J genes are TRBV7-2 and TRBJ2-7; 12 nucleotides match TRBD1. Germline loops: CDR1 SGHTA, CDR2 FQGNSA. V dropped 7 bases and J dropped 7; count of bases not matched to a gene: 8. The CDR3 has 14 amino acids. The CDR3 loop is CASTPGQGAREQYF. The CDR3 nucleotides read TGTGCCAGCACCCCGGGACAGGGGGCGCGGGAGCAGTACTTC.

This clonotype was recorded many times. The CDR3 coding sequence is TGCGCCAGCAGTGTGCGCGCGCCCCTGGGGGGCGTGGATGAAAAACTGTTTTTT. Its protein product is CASSVRAPLGGVDEKLFF. V and J are TRBV4-1 and TRBJ1-4; possibly TRBD1 for D (6 bases). CDR3 length: 18 amino acids. CDR1 and CDR2 (germline): MGHRA, YSYEKL. V lost 6 bases, J lost 6 bases, and 26 bases lay in between.

V and J are TRBV5-6 and TRBJ2-1; a possible D gene is TRBD1 (5 bases). CDR1 and CDR2 from the germline V gene are SGHDT and YYEEEE. The CDR3 consists of 15 residues. Trimming cost V 0 bases and J 9 bases, with 16 bases left between them. The CDR3 DNA is TGTGCCAGCAGCTTGGCCCAGGGTTGGGTCGGTGAGCAGTTCTTC. Its translation is CASSLAQGWVGEQFF.

The rearrangement links TRBV14 to TRBJ1-4; D might be TRBD1 (5 bases). Trimming removed 3 bases from V and 7 bases from J, with 18 bases in between. CDR1 SGHDN and CDR2 FVKESK come from the germline V gene. CDR3 length equals 16 residues. CDR3 sequence (DNA): TGTGCCAGCAGCCAGTTAACGGGACGATCAACTGAAAAACTGTTTTTT. Translated: CASSQLTGRSTEKLFF. Filled out from reference TRBV14 and TRBJ1-4, the complete variable domain reads EAGVTQFPSHSVIEKGQTVTLRCDPISGHDNLYWYRRVMGKEIKFLLHFVKESKQDESGMPNNRFLAERTGGTYSTLKVQPAELEDSGVYFCASSQLTGRSTEKLFFGSGTQLSVL.

This clonotype was observed at least ten times. V usage is TRBV27 and J usage is TRBJ2-2; 7 nucleotides agree with TRBD1. Germline CDR1 MNHEY, CDR2 SMNVEV (reference sequence). V was clipped by 5 bases and J by 9 bases; unmatched bases: 12. CDR3 size: 15 residues. The CDR3 spells CASSRDSREVRELFF. The CDR3 coding sequence is TGTGCCAGCAGTCGGGACAGTAGAGAGGTCCGGGAGCTGTTTTTT.

This clonotype was seen many times. This chain uses TRBV10-3 with TRBJ1-1; the D is unclear. The CDR3 sequence is 14 residues long. The V gene's germline CDR1 is ENHRY and CDR2 SYGVKD. With 0 bases removed from V and 1 base from J, the gap between germline ends came to 6 bases. CDR3 in amino acids: CAISESKENTEAFF. For the CDR3, the DNA is TGTGCCATCAGTGAGTCGAAGGAGAACACTGAAGCTTTCTTT.